What follows is one TCR beta chain and its context. Other DNA sequences within the sample encode an identical CDR3. The PCR made use of 60 Vbeta and 13 Jbeta primers. Data came from immunoSEQ multiplex PCR; TCRdb stores just in-frame clones and leaves some out. The table lists under 250,000 clones, 70% to 80% of them singletons. The sample comes from a study of cytomegalovirus exposure and HLA in healthy donors. V was pared by 0 bases and J by 2 bases, with 6 bases between. The length of the CDR3 is 14 residues. Looked up from germline, CDR1 is SGHRS and CDR2 is YFSETQ. V gene TRBV5-1 combines with J gene TRBJ2-1, with D maybe TRBD1 (6 bases). Sequences were obtained from PBMCs. The TCR was taken from a male donor in good health and CMV-seronegative. CDR3 sequence: CASSLGQAYNEQFF. CDR3 in DNA: TGCGCCAGCAGCTTGGGACAGGCCTACAATGAGCAGTTCTTC.